This T cell receptor (beta chain) was recorded in a study of shared clonotypes between healthy human individuals. The study, taken as a whole, reports: Roughly 4.6% of naive CD4 clonotypes were common to several donors. Generation probability values for non-shared clonotypes were lower than those for clonotypes shared by all four donors.

Germline assignment: CDR1 SGHAT and CDR2 FQNNGV. V shed 6 bases, J shed 5 bases, and the junction held 16 bases outside the gene matches. The CDR3 loop spans 18 amino acids. The assay was run at deep level. Assay: immunoSEQ multiplex PCR; the TCRdb copy retains only in-frame clones and omits some. The sample lists fewer than 2.5 million clones; under 95% were seen once. Splitting of CD4+ cells produced CD45RA+ naive and CD45RA-negative memory subsets. This clone was observed a single time. Its antigen is not known. This sequence originates from a man between 18 and 29 years old in good health. Some clones in this sample may be carry-over from other donors' samples. The sample was naive CD4+ T cells from PBMCs. Subset defined: CD45RA+ positively selected. The V and J genes are TRBV11-2 and TRBJ2-5; 12 positions match TRBD1. For the CDR3, the DNA is TGTGCCAGCAGGGGACAGGGGGCGGGGTCCTCAATCCGGGAGACCCAGTACTTC. Amino acids: CASRGQGAGSSIRETQYF.